This T cell receptor beta chain was sequenced for a study of blood T cell repertoires in COVID-19. Study overall: COVID-19 samples from acute and convalescent phases originated in the United States, Italy and Spain. PBMCs, B-cell-depleted T cells, or T cells were the source of the cDNA or gDNA that made up the material.

V was trimmed by 4 bases and J by 3 bases, leaving 15 bases between them. The length of the CDR3 is 15 residues. Germline-derived CDR1 and CDR2 are MNHNY and SVGAGI (reference sequence). Only in-frame clones appear in the TCRdb table, and some are missing; sequencing was by immunoSEQ multiplex PCR. The data hold about 480,000 clones, with roughly 89% observed a single time. Sequencing was performed on peripheral blood. The chain couples TRBV6-6 to TRBJ1-2; possible D gene TRBD1, 6 bases. The TCR sequence derives from a woman aged 50 to 60 with COVID-19, enrolled during active disease. The DNA of the CDR3 is TGTGCCAGCAGTTCCCTAAAGGGGGGGGACTATGGCTACACCTTC. It encodes CASSSLKGGDYGYTF.